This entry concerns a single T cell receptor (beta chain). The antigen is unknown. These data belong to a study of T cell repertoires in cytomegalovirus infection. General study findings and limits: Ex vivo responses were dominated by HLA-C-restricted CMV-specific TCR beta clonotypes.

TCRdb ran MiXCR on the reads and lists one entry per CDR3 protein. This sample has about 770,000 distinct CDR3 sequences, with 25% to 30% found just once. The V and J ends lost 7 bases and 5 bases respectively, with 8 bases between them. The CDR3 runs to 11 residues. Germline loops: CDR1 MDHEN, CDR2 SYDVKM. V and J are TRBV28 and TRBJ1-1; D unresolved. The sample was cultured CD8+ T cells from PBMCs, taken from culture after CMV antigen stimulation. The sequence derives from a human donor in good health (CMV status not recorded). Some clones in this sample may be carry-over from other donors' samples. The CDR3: CASTLWTEAFF. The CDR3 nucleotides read TGTGCCAGCACCCTGTGGACTGAAGCTTTCTTT.